The 28 T cell receptor beta chains given below trace back to one sample, sequenced in a study of blood T cell repertoires in COVID-19. Measured with immunoSEQ multiplex PCR; TCRdb has only the in-frame clones, and not every one. The sample lists about 220,000 clones, about four fifths seen once, with about 3.6% in the top ten. Sequenced input: peripheral blood. Receptors originate from an elderly woman with acute or convalescent COVID-19.

CDR3 sequence reads: CASSMRRGLNGMNTEAFF. The CDR3 DNA follows: TGTGCCAGTAGTATGAGGCGGGGGTTAAATGGGATGAACACTGAAGCTTTCTTT. The chain uses TRBV19 and TRBJ1-1, with D possibly being TRBD1 (5 bases). Germline V gene lookup returns CDR1 LNHDA and CDR2 SQIVND (reference sequence). V shed 3 bases and J shed 0 bases, with 20 bases lying between them. The CDR3 is 18 amino acids.

This clone has only a few counts. The chain recombines TRBV7-2 with TRBJ1-5, with 7 positions matching TRBD1. In germline, CDR1 is SGHTA, CDR2 FQGNSA. The CDR3 is 14 amino acids. V lost 3 bases and J lost 4; bases outside the gene matches: 3. The CDR3 DNA follows: TGTGCCAGCAGCTTTACAGGGGAGAATCAGCCCCAGCATTTT. Protein: CASSFTGENQPQHF.

This clone was seen a single time. CDR3 sequence reads: CASSLTGLLNTEAFF. The CDR3 nucleotides are TGTGCCAGCAGCTTAACTGGGCTTTTGAACACTGAAGCTTTCTTT. The J gene is TRBJ1-1, the V gene TRBV7-3; no definite D call. The CDR3 contains 15 residues. V was trimmed by 0 bases and J by 0 bases, leaving 8 bases between them. CDR1 and CDR2 from the germline V gene are SGHTA and FQGTGA.

The chain couples TRBV3-1 (or the pseudogene TRBV3-2) to TRBJ1-1; D is possibly TRBD1 (5 bases). This CDR3 contains 15 residues. Per germline, CDR1 LGHDT and CDR2 YNNKEL (reference sequence). The V end lost 1 base, the J end lost 10 bases, and 19 bases lay between the germline ends. Here the CDR3 reads CASSQGLDNFQRAFF. The CDR3 DNA reads as TGTGCCAGCAGCCAAGGCCTGGACAATTTTCAGCGAGCTTTCTTT.

This chain joins TRBV5-5 and TRBJ1-5; a weak D match, TRBD1 (6 bases). The CDR3 has 15 amino acids. Between the trimmed V and J ends, which lost 3 bases and 2 bases, there was a span of 12 bases. Germline V gene sequence: CDR1 SGHKS, CDR2 YYEKEE (reference sequence). This CDR3 reads CASSSRGARNQPQHF. The CDR3 DNA follows: TGTGCCAGCAGCTCGCGGGGGGCGCGCAATCAGCCCCAGCATTTT.

In its sample, this clone was seen a few times. CDR3 amino acids: CASTLAGAETQYF. The CDR3 region has the DNA TGTGCCAGCACCCTAGCGGGGGCGGAGACCCAGTACTTC. V is TRBV7-2 and J is TRBJ2-5; TRBD2 matches at 10 bases. Per germline, CDR1 SGHTA and CDR2 FQGNSA. The CDR3 is 13 residues long. V lost 7 bases to trimming and J lost 5 bases; unmatched junction nucleotides: 4.

Only one count was recorded for this clone. The genes are TRBV3-1 (or the pseudogene TRBV3-2) and TRBJ1-1, with 7 bases matching TRBD1. This CDR3 region has 13 residues. Looked up from germline, CDR1 is LGHDT and CDR2 is YNNKEL (reference sequence). J lost 10 bases, V lost 4 bases, and 9 bases had no gene match. The CDR3 region is CASSPTKQGRAFF. CDR3 DNA sequence: TGTGCCAGCAGCCCAACCAAACAGGGGAGAGCTTTCTTT.

This chain uses TRBV9 with TRBJ1-6, with 7 nucleotides matching TRBD1. This CDR3 is 15 amino acids long. J gave up 5 bases and V 4 bases, and 6 bases lay outside the gene matches. Germline V lookup: CDR1 SGDLS, CDR2 YYNGEE. DNA for the CDR3: TGTGCCAGCAGCATACAGGGACAGCATAATTCACCCCTCCACTTT. Encoded protein: CASSIQGQHNSPLHF.

The rearrangement joins TRBV29-1 to TRBJ2-5, with D possibly being TRBD1 (5 bases). The V end lost 7 bases, the J end lost 4 bases, and 16 bases lay between the germline ends. This CDR3 comprises 13 residues. In germline, CDR1 is SQVTM, CDR2 ANQGSEA. CDR3 nucleotides: TGCAGCGCCTCAACCAGGGTACCAGAGACCCAGTACTTC. It codes for CSASTRVPETQYF.

The rearrangement joins TRBV5-1 to TRBJ2-3; 9 bases line up with TRBD2. Germline CDR1 and CDR2: SGHRS and YFSETQ. With 3 bases clipped from V and 4 bases from J, the junction kept 9 bases outside the gene matches. The CDR3 covers 16 residues. CDR3 nucleotide sequence: TGCGCCAGCAGCTCAAATGCGGCGGGGGGGCCAGATACGCAGTATTTT. It translates to CASSSNAAGGPDTQYF.

The chain recombines TRBV2 with TRBJ2-2; no clear D gene. Germline V gene lookup returns CDR1 SNHLY and CDR2 FYNNEI. The CDR3 is 13 amino acids. The V end lost 3 bases, the J end lost 6 bases, and 8 bases lay between the germline ends. The CDR3 DNA reads TGTGCCAGCAGTGACCAGTTACCCGGGGAGCTGTTTTTT. Residues: CASSDQLPGELFF.

This chain uses TRBV27 with TRBJ1-1, with TRBD1 as a possible D gene (6 bases). Germline V gene sequence: CDR1 MNHEY, CDR2 SMNVEV (reference sequence). Trimming took 3 bases from V and 8 from J, leaving 10 bases between them. The CDR3 has 12 amino acids. The CDR3 here is CASSFITGEAFF. In DNA form, the CDR3 reads TGTGCCAGCAGTTTCATCACAGGGGAAGCTTTCTTT.

V usage is TRBV6-6 and J usage is TRBJ1-6; 7 nucleotides line up with TRBD1. CDR3 length equals 16 residues. Germline CDR1 and CDR2: MNHNY and SVGAGI (reference sequence). J lost 8 bases, V lost 6 bases, and 13 bases had no gene match. CDR3 loop: CASSEILTGTDSPLHF. The CDR3 DNA is TGTGCCAGCAGCGAAATATTGACAGGGACGGATTCACCCCTCCACTTT.

The chain has TRBV10-3 and TRBJ2-1; 15 bases align to TRBD2. The CDR3 is 16 residues long. V lost 7 bases, J lost 4 bases, and 5 bases stayed unmatched. Germline V gene data show CDR1 as ENHRY and CDR2 as SYGVKD. The CDR3 sequence: CAIMPGLAGGYNEQFF. The CDR3 coding sequence is TGTGCCATCATGCCGGGACTAGCGGGGGGTTACAATGAGCAGTTCTTC.

This rearrangement joins TRBV5-5 to TRBJ1-5, with D unclear. The CDR3 contains 15 residues. The V and J ends lost 0 bases and 2 bases respectively, with 9 bases between them. Germline V lookup: CDR1 SGHKS, CDR2 YYEKEE (reference sequence). CDR3 DNA sequence: TGTGCCAGCAGCTTGGCTCCCTTTGGCAATCAGCCCCAGCATTTT. Translated, it gives CASSLAPFGNQPQHF.

The chain carries TRBV19 and TRBJ1-1; a weak D match, TRBD1 (5 bases). CDR1 is LNHDA, CDR2 SQIVND, per germline (reference sequence). CDR3 length equals 14 residues. Trimming pared 4 bases from V and 1 base from J, leaving 10 bases between. DNA of the CDR3: TGTGCCAGTAGTAATCGACAGCCGAACACTGAAGCTTTCTTT. Translated, it gives CASSNRQPNTEAFF.

The chain recombines TRBV15 with TRBJ1-4; 7 bases are shared with TRBD1. V dropped 0 bases and J dropped 8; count of bases not matched to a gene: 12. Germline lookup yields CDR1 LNHNV and CDR2 YYDKDF (reference sequence). This CDR3 is 17 amino acids long. The CDR3, as DNA: TGTGCCACCAGCAGAGACCTAATGGGACAGAGGGGAGAAAAACTGTTTTTT. Translated, it gives CATSRDLMGQRGEKLFF.

The V call is TRBV9, the J call TRBJ1-5; 9 nucleotides agree with TRBD1. In germline, CDR1 is SGDLS, CDR2 YYNGEE. This CDR3 is 15 amino acids long. V gave up 0 bases and J gave up 7 bases; unmatched junction bases: 5. This chain's CDR3 is CASSVGWTGEQPQHF. CDR3 nucleotide sequence: TGTGCCAGCAGCGTAGGTTGGACAGGGGAGCAGCCCCAGCATTTT.

The chain uses TRBV20-1 and TRBJ2-7; possible D gene TRBD1, 5 bases. The CDR3 has 15 residues. With 3 bases removed from V and 7 bases from J, the gap between germline ends came to 22 bases. Germline loops: CDR1 DFQATT, CDR2 SNEGSKA (reference sequence). CDR3 sequence: CSASSPRQLLREQYF. The CDR3 nucleotides read TGCAGTGCTAGTTCGCCCCGACAGTTACTACGAGAGCAGTACTTC.

This chain links TRBV2 with TRBJ1-1, with D possibly being TRBD1 (6 bases). CDR1 and CDR2 (germline): SNHLY, FYNNEI. V dropped 6 bases and J dropped 3 bases, with 17 bases sitting between them. The CDR3 has 15 amino acids. CDR3 amino acids: CASRGNRAVYTEAFF. CDR3 bases: TGTGCCAGCAGGGGAAACAGGGCGGTATACACTGAAGCTTTCTTT. Complete variable domain (other parts from reference TRBV2 and TRBJ1-1): EPEVTQTPSHQVTQMGQEVILRCVPISNHLYFYWYRQILGQKVEFLVSFYNNEISEKSEIFDDQFSVERPDGSNFTLKIRSTKLEDSAMYFCASRGNRAVYTEAFFGQGTRLTVV.

This clone was observed a handful of times. The V and J genes are TRBV6-1 and TRBJ2-2, with 9 nucleotides matching TRBD1. Germline-derived CDR1 and CDR2 are MNHNS and SASEGT. The CDR3 consists of 16 residues. With 6 bases clipped from V and 4 bases from J, the junction kept 9 bases outside the gene matches. The CDR3 DNA is TGTGCCAGCAGGGAAACACAGGGGGCGGCCACCGGGGAGCTGTTTTTT. Its translation is CASRETQGAATGELFF.

J is TRBJ1-5 and V is TRBV28, with a weak D call TRBD1 (6 bases). From germline, CDR1 is MDHEN and CDR2 SYDVKM. V lost 4 bases and J lost 2, with 24 bases in between. The CDR3 totals 19 residues. The CDR3 reads CASSSLSDRFEVGNQPQHF. CDR3 sequence (DNA): TGTGCCAGCAGTTCCCTCTCCGACAGGTTCGAAGTTGGCAATCAGCCCCAGCATTTT. Variable domain in full (rest from reference TRBV28 and TRBJ1-5): DVKVTQSSRYLVKRTGEKVFLECVQDMDHENMFWYRQDPGLGLRLIYFSYDVKMKEKGDIPEGYSVSREKKERFSLILESASTNQTSMYLCASSSLSDRFEVGNQPQHFGDGTRLSIL.

This rearrangement joins TRBV19 to TRBJ2-3; 9 nucleotides match TRBD1. J lost 2 bases, V lost 6 bases, and 6 bases had no gene match. Germline V gene lookup returns CDR1 LNHDA and CDR2 SQIVND (reference sequence). There are 15 residues in the CDR3. CDR3 sequence: CASRETGGYTDTQYF. CDR3 sequence (DNA): TGTGCCAGTAGGGAGACAGGGGGTTACACAGATACGCAGTATTTT.

The chain has TRBV7-8 and TRBJ1-5; 8 bases align to TRBD1. V lost 5 bases, J lost 7 bases, and 13 bases stayed unmatched. This CDR3 is built from 16 residues. Germline CDR1 SGHVS, CDR2 FQNEAQ. This CDR3 is CASSITGQGVRQPQHF. CDR3 nucleotide sequence: TGTGCCAGCAGCATAACTGGACAGGGTGTTAGACAGCCCCAGCATTTT.

The V gene is TRBV24-1, the J gene TRBJ2-7; TRBD1 matches 7 bases. The CDR3 totals 16 residues. V lost 5 bases, J lost 2 bases, and 11 bases stayed unmatched. Germline V gene data show CDR1 as KGHDR and CDR2 as SFDVKD. This chain's CDR3 is CATSGKTTGMTYEQYF. The CDR3 bases are TGTGCCACCAGTGGCAAAACGACAGGGATGACCTACGAGCAGTACTTC.

The chain carries TRBV5-1 and TRBJ2-3; no firm D call. The germline gives CDR1 SGHRS, CDR2 YFSETQ. There are 14 residues in the CDR3. V lost 0 bases to trimming and J lost 2 bases, with 7 bases between them. CDR3 in amino acids: CASSLGVLTDTQYF. The CDR3 nucleotides read TGCGCCAGCAGCTTGGGAGTTCTCACAGATACGCAGTATTTT. Full variable domain (outside the CDR3, taken from reference TRBV5-1 and TRBJ2-3): KAGVTQTPRYLIKTRGQQVTLSCSPISGHRSVSWYQQTPGQGLQFLFEYFSETQRNKGNFPGRFSGRQFSNSRSEMNVSTLELGDSALYLCASSLGVLTDTQYFGPGTRLTVL.

The rearrangement uses TRBV5-6 and TRBJ1-1, with TRBD1 matching over 7 bases. The CDR3 spans 14 residues. Losses at the gene ends were 2 bases for V and 10 bases for J; bases not matched to a gene: 11. Germline V lookup: CDR1 SGHDT, CDR2 YYEEEE. The CDR3 loop reads CASSFKQGQLRAFF. DNA for the CDR3: TGTGCCAGCAGCTTTAAACAGGGACAGTTAAGAGCTTTCTTT.

The J gene is TRBJ1-6, the V gene TRBV5-1; the D is unclear. Trimming pared 5 bases from V and 7 bases from J, leaving 16 bases between. Germline V gene sequence: CDR1 SGHRS, CDR2 YFSETQ. The CDR3 contains 15 residues. The CDR3 here is CASSTRGGDNSPLHF. The CDR3 DNA reads as TGCGCCAGCAGTACGCGGGGAGGTGACAATTCACCCCTCCACTTT.